The 2 T cell receptor beta chains presented below share a single source sample, sequenced in a study of T cell responses to AZD1222 COVID-19 vaccine. The data were produced by immunoSEQ multiplex PCR, yet TCRdb's version contains in-frame clones alone and is incomplete. The profile shows more than 50,000 clones, roughly nine tenths of them singletons. Here the sequenced sample was peripheral blood, taken on day 0 of AZD1222 vaccination. Every receptor here comes from an adult in good health.

This clone was recorded only once. The gene calls are TRBV28 and TRBJ2-3; the D gene is possibly TRBD2 (6 bases). The CDR3 contains 15 residues. V was trimmed by 5 bases and J by 2 bases, leaving 14 bases between them. Germline lookup yields CDR1 MDHEN and CDR2 SYDVKM. The CDR3: CASSQLSGITDTQYF. For the CDR3, the DNA is TGTGCCAGCAGTCAACTTAGCGGAATCACAGATACGCAGTATTTT.

The rearrangement joins TRBV5-4 to TRBJ1-6; 8 positions match TRBD1. The CDR3 is 14 amino acids. V was pared by 7 bases and J by 9 bases, with 9 bases of the junction left unmatched. Germline V gives CDR1 SGHNT, CDR2 YYREEE (reference sequence). The CDR3 nucleotides are TGTGCCAGCGGACAGGGAGAAAAAAGTTCACCCCTCCACTTT. This codes for CASGQGEKSSPLHF.